This record concerns one TCR beta chain sequence. Its antigen remains unknown. Between the trimmed V and J ends, which lost 0 bases and 7 bases, there was a span of 6 bases. This CDR3 region has 13 residues. Per the germline V gene, CDR1 is LGHNA and CDR2 is YSLEER. This sample stems from a study of beta chain features in type 1 diabetes. Across the whole study: Cells sorted and examined across all samples totaled nearly 110,000,000. The study's findings and limits: Across all four CD4+ subsets, people with type 1 diabetes showed modestly shorter TCRB CDR3s. Fewer junction insertions and more nucleotide deletions appeared in type 1 diabetes patients.

Since all of the isolated RNA was reverse transcribed, expressed TCRB transcripts were what got sequenced. Assay: immunoSEQ multiplex PCR; the TCRdb copy retains only in-frame clones and omits some. The data hold approximately 170,000 clones, with roughly 60% observed a single time. The chain carries TRBV4-3 and TRBJ2-2; no clear D gene. The source is a man aged 25 to 40 with type 1 diabetes. The sample comprised naive CD4+ T cells from blood. The CDR3 bases are TGCGCCAGCAGCCAAGAAAGGTTCGGGGAGCTGTTTTTT. Translated, it gives CASSQERFGELFF.